This entry features one T cell receptor beta chain sequence. Its matching antigen is unknown. The CDR3 is made up of 13 amino acids. V gave up 6 bases and J gave up 14 bases, with 20 bases separating them. The data derive from a study of Graves' ophthalmopathy and Graves' hyperthyroidism. The authors amplified TCR beta CDR3 regions from RNA transcripts. RT-PCR with HTBI primers came first, then second-round multiplex PCR. TCRdb re-derived calls from the multiplex PCR reads in MiXCR, one entry per CDR3 protein. Among more than 1,000,000 distinct CDR3 sequences, 36% were seen once, and the ten largest hold approximately 10%. Study-wide points: Clonotypes were expanded in thyroid at above 0.001 frequency, and most also appeared in blood. Cross-validated, the 13-signature model showed 87.88%/81.08% sensitivity/specificity, and 80%/75% in the test set. For predicting ophthalmopathy progression, the model had 70.59% sensitivity and under 85% specificity.

The receptor's source is an adult man with Graves' hyperthyroidism. The chain is built from TRBV12-3 or TRBV12-4 and TRBJ1-5; D may be TRBD1 (5 bases). Sequencing was done on a sample of peripheral blood or thyroid tissue (not recorded which). This CDR3 reads CASRTGLEGHEHF. The CDR3 region has the DNA TGTGCCAGCAGAACGGGACTAGAGGGCCACGAGCATTTT.